Listed below are T cell receptor beta chains from one sample, sequenced in a study of early T cells in non-severe SARS-CoV-2 infection. Via MiXCR, TCRdb re-called the 5' RACE reads, giving one row per CDR3 protein. Of 50,000 to 65,000 distinct CDR3 sequences listed, roughly 10% are singletons. The sample was whole blood, taken at baseline. These receptors were obtained from an adult who was a healthcare worker with PCR-confirmed SARS-CoV-2 infection or an uninfected control (not recorded which). CDR3s include the opening cysteine and the closing phenylalanine or tryptophan. Each record gives: V gene, J gene, clone size, CDR3 protein. The size of a clone is reported for some rows only, either as once, few or many, or as a class for expanded clones.

>TRBV10-3|TRBJ2-7|.
CAIRDSSYEQYF
>TRBV6-2/TRBV6-3|TRBJ2-2|few
CATRYGELFF
>TRBV5-1|TRBJ2-3|.
CASSLALRTSGRGDTQYF
>TRBV12-3/TRBV12-4|TRBJ2-1|few
CASSYRKGPTNEQFF
>TRBV20-1|TRBJ2-7|few
CSASPGGRNIYEQYF
>TRBV7-9|TRBJ1-2|many
CASSLEGSNYGYTF
>TRBV10-2|TRBJ1-1|.
CATSTGGSGTEAFF
>TRBV5-1|TRBJ2-3|.
CASSWGLETDTQYF
>TRBV5-1|TRBJ2-3|once
CASSLDRAGSTDTQYF
>TRBV5-1|TRBJ2-3|few
CASRGGGSPTDTQYF
>TRBV12-3/TRBV12-4|TRBJ1-5|many
CASTSGLSSNQPQHF
>TRBV12-3/TRBV12-4|TRBJ2-1|many
CASSLGTGDMQFF
>TRBV5-1|TRBJ2-1|.
CASSLRLAGEQFF
>TRBV7-9|TRBJ1-1|few
CATMPGTEAFF
>TRBV7-9|TRBJ2-5|few
CASSLNSKETQYF
>TRBV30|TRBJ1-6|many
CAWGSRSYNSPLHF
>TRBV20-1|TRBJ2-3|few
CSVRTTSTDTQYF
>TRBV10-2|TRBJ2-2|.
CASSVGTGELFF
>TRBV30|TRBJ1-1|many
CAWRRVAEAFF
>TRBV10-1|TRBJ1-4|few
CASSPEATNEKLFF
>TRBV3-1|TRBJ1-2|.
CASSQGVIAGWVYGYTF
>TRBV7-9|TRBJ2-2|many
CASRPPRAPNTGELFF
>TRBV12-2|TRBJ1-4|.
CASRLGAFSGKLFF
>TRBV10-3|TRBJ2-7|.
CAISESRSADEQYF
>TRBV9|TRBJ1-4|.
CASSPRGVEGKGEKLFF
>TRBV11-1|TRBJ2-5|few
CASSLGRGETQYF
>TRBV20-1|TRBJ2-5|.
CSALQGRLYQETQYF